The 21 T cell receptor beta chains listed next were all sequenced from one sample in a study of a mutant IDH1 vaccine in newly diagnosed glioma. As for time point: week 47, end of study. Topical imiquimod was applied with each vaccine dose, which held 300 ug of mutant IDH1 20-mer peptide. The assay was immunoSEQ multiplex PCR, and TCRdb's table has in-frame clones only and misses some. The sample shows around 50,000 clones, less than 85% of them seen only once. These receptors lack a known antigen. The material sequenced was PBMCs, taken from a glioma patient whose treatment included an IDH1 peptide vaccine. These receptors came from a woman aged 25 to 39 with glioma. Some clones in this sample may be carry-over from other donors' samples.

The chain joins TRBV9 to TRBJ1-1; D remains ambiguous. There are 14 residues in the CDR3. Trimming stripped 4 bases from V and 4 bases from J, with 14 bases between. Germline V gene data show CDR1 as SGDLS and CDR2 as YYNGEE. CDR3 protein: CASSTGGGITEAFF. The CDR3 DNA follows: TGTGCCAGCAGCACCGGAGGAGGGATCACTGAAGCTTTCTTT. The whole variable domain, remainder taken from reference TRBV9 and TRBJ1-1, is DSGVTQTPKHLITATGQRVTLRCSPRSGDLSVYWYQQSLDQGLQFLIQYYNGEERAKGNILERFSAQQFPDLHSELNLSSLELGDSALYFCASSTGGGITEAFFGQGTRLTVV.

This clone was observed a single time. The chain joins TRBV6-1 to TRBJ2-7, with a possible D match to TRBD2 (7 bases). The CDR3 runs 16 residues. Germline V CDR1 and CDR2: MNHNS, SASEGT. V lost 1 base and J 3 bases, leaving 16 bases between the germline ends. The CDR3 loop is CASSEVGGTPVYEQYF. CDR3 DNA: TGTGCCAGCAGTGAAGTGGGAGGGACACCCGTCTACGAGCAGTACTTC.

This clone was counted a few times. CDR3 nucleotide sequence: TGTGCCAGCAGCCGGACAGTGGACGGCTACACCTTC. The encoded protein is CASSRTVDGYTF. The rearrangement links TRBV5-6 to TRBJ1-2, with a possible D match to TRBD1 (6 bases). The CDR3 loop spans 12 amino acids. Germline V gives CDR1 SGHDT, CDR2 YYEEEE. V gave up 4 bases and J gave up 8 bases, with 12 bases separating them. The whole variable domain, remainder taken from reference TRBV5-6 and TRBJ1-2, is DAGVTQSPTHLIKTRGQQVTLRCSPKSGHDTVSWYQQALGQGPQFIFQYYEEEERQRGNFPDRFSGHQFPNYSSELNVNALLLGDSALYLCASSRTVDGYTFGSGTRLTVV.

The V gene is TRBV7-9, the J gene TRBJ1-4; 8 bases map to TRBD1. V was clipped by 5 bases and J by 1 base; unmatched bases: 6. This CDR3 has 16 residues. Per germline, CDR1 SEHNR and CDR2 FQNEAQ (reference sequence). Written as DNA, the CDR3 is TGTGCCAGCAGCCGCAGGGGGCTGGGAACTAATGAAAAACTGTTTTTT. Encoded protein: CASSRRGLGTNEKLFF.

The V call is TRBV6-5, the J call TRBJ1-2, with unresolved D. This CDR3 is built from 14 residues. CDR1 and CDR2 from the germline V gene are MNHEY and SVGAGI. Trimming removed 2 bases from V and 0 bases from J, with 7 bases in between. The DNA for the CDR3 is TGTGCCAGCAGTTACAGCGAAGCTAACTATGGCTACACCTTC. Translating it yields CASSYSEANYGYTF.

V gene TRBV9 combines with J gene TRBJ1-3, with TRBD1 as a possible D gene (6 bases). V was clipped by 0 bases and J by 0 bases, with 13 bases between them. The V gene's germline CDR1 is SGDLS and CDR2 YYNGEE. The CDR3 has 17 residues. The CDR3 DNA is TGTGCCAGCAGCGTAGGTGGGGGCTTGGACTCTGGAAACACCATATATTTT. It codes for CASSVGGGLDSGNTIYF.

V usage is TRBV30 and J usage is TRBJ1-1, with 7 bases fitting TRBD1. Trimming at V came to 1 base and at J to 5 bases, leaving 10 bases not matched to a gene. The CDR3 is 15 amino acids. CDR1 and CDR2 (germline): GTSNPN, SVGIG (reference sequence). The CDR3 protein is CAWSAEGAGVTEAFF. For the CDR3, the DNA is TGTGCCTGGAGTGCCGAGGGGGCTGGGGTTACTGAAGCTTTCTTT. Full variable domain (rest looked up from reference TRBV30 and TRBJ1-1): SQTIHQWPATLVQPVGSPLSLECTVEGTSNPNLYWYRQAAGRGLQLLFYSVGIGQISSEVPQNLSASRPQDRQFILSSKKLLLSDSGFYLCAWSAEGAGVTEAFFGQGTRLTVV.

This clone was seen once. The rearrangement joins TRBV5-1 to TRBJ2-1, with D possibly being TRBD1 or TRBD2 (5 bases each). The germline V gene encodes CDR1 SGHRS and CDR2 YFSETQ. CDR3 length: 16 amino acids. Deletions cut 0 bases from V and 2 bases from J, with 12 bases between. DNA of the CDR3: TGCGCCAGCAGCTTGGGTTGGGGGACCCCCTACAATGAGCAGTTCTTC. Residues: CASSLGWGTPYNEQFF. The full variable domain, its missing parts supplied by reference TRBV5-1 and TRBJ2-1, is KAGVTQTPRYLIKTRGQQVTLSCSPISGHRSVSWYQQTPGQGLQFLFEYFSETQRNKGNFPGRFSGRQFSNSRSEMNVSTLELGDSALYLCASSLGWGTPYNEQFFGPGTRLTVL.

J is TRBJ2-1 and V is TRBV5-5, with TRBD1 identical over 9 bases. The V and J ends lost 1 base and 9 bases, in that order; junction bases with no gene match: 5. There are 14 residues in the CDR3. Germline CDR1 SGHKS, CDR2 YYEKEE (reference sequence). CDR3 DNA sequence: TGTGCCAGCAGCTTGAACAGGGGGCGGGCTGAGCAGTTCTTC. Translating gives CASSLNRGRAEQFF.

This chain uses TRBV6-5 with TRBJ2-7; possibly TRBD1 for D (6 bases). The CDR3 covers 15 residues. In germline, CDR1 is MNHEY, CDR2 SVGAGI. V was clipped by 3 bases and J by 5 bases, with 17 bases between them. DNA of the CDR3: TGTGCCAGCAGTTATTCGGCCAGGGGAGCGCACGAGCAGTACTTC. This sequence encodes CASSYSARGAHEQYF.

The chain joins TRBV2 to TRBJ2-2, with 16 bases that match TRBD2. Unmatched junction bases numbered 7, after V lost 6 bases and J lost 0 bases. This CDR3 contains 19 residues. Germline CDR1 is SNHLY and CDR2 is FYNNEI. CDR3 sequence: CASRRGGLAGGPNTGELFF. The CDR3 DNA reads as TGTGCCAGCAGGAGGGGGGGACTAGCGGGAGGGCCGAACACCGGGGAGCTGTTTTTT.

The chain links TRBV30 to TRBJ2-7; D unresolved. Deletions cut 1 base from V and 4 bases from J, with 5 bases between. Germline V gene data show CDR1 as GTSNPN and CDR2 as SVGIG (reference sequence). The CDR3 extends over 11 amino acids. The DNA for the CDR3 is TGTGCCTGGAGTGCCTCATACGAGCAGTACTTC. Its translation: CAWSASYEQYF.

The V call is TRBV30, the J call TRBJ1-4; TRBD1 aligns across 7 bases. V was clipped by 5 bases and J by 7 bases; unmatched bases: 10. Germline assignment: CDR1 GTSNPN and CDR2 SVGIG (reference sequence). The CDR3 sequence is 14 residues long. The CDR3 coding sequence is TGTGCCTGGGAAGGGGGCTCCCAAAGTGAAAAACTGTTTTTT. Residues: CAWEGGSQSEKLFF.

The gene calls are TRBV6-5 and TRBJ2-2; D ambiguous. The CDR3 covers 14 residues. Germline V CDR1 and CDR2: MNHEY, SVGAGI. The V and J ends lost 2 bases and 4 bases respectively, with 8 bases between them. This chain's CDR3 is CASSYDGFTGELFF. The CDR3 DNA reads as TGTGCCAGCAGTTACGACGGGTTCACCGGGGAGCTGTTTTTT.

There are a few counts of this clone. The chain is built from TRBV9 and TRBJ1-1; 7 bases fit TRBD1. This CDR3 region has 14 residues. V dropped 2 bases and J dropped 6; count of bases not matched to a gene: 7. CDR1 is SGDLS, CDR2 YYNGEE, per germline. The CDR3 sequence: CASSVEHRGSEAFF. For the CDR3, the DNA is TGTGCCAGCAGCGTCGAGCACAGGGGTTCTGAAGCTTTCTTT.

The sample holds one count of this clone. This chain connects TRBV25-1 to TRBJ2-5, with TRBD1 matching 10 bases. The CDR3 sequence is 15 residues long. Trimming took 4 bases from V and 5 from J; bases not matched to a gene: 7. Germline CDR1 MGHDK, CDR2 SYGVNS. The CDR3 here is CASSVGTGVGETQYF. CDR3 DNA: TGTGCCAGCAGTGTTGGGACAGGGGTCGGGGAGACCCAGTACTTC.

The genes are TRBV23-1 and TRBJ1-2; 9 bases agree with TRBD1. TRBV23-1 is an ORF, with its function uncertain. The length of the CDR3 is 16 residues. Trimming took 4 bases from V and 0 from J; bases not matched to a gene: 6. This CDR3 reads CASSPDRGFANYGYTF. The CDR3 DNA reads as TGCGCCAGCAGTCCAGACAGGGGGTTTGCTAACTATGGCTACACCTTC.

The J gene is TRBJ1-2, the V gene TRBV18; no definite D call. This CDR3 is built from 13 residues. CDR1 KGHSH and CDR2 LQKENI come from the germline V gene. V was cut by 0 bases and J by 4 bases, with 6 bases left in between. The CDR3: CASSPPGGYGYTF. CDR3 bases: TGTGCCAGCTCACCACCAGGAGGCTATGGCTACACCTTC.

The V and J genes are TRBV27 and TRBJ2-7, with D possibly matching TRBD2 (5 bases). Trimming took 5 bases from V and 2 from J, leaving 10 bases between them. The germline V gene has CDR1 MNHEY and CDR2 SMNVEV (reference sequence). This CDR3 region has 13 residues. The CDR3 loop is CASSPGLPYEQYF. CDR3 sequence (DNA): TGTGCCAGCAGTCCAGGACTTCCCTACGAGCAGTACTTC.

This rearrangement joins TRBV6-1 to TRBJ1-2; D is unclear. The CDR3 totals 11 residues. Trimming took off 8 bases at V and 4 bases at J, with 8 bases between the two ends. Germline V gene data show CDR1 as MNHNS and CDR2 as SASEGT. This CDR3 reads CASSPGYGYTF. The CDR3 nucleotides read TGTGCCAGCTCTCCGGGCTATGGCTACACCTTC.

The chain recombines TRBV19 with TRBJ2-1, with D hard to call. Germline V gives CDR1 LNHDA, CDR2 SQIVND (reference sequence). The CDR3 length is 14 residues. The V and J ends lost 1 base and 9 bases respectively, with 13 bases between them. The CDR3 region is CASSIAPVGSEQFF. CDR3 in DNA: TGTGCCAGTAGTATAGCCCCCGTTGGTAGTGAGCAGTTCTTC.